The 14 T cell receptor beta chains listed next were all sequenced from one sample in a study of OX40 agonist ivuxolimab in advanced cancers. Generated by immunoSEQ multiplex PCR, the TCRdb table keeps only in-frame clones and is missing some. This sample has about 48,000 clones, with approximately 89% found just once. Sequenced material: CD4+ or CD8+ T cells sorted from blood, taken in a trial of the OX40 agonist ivuxolimab. The receptors shown here come from an adult with an advanced solid tumor such as melanoma, head and neck, liver or kidney cancer.

The V and J genes are TRBV29-1 and TRBJ1-5; D remains ambiguous. Trimming left V 4 bases short and J 7 bases short, with 5 bases between. The CDR3 has 10 residues. Germline V gene lookup returns CDR1 SQVTM and CDR2 ANQGSEA. The CDR3, as DNA: TGCAGCGTTGGGCCCCAGCCCCAGCATTTT. Its translation is CSVGPQPQHF.

This sequence joins TRBV7-8 and TRBJ2-2, with 7 bases that match TRBD1. The CDR3 is 16 residues long. The germline gives CDR1 SGHVS, CDR2 FQNEAQ. Trimming at V came to 1 base and at J to 3 bases, leaving 5 bases not matched to a gene. For the CDR3, the DNA is TGTGCCAGCAGCTTAGAGTGGACAGGCTACACCGGGGAGCTGTTTTTT. Translating it yields CASSLEWTGYTGELFF.

About this clone itself: Distinct nucleotide sequences in the sample also encode this CDR3. The chain recombines TRBV28 with TRBJ2-7; TRBD1 is a possible D gene (5 bases). This CDR3 contains 15 residues. Trimming pared 6 bases from V and 2 bases from J, leaving 17 bases between. Germline CDR1 reads MDHEN; CDR2 reads SYDVKM. CDR3 nucleotide sequence: TGTGCCAGCAGCCCGGTTGGGGCCACTCCCTACGAGCAGTACGTC. Translating gives CASSPVGATPYEQYV.

This chain links TRBV27 with TRBJ1-6, with 7 bases lining up with TRBD1. V shed 6 bases, J shed 0 bases, and the junction held 5 bases outside the gene matches. The germline V gene encodes CDR1 MNHEY and CDR2 SMNVEV (reference sequence). The CDR3 spans 16 residues. Here the CDR3 DNA reads TGTGCCAGCAGAGGACAGGAGAGCTCCTATAATTCACCCCTCCACTTT. Translation gives CASRGQESSYNSPLHF.

The chain recombines TRBV7-2 with TRBJ2-2, with D uncertain. Per germline, CDR1 SGHTA and CDR2 FQGNSA. This CDR3 has 16 residues. Deletions cut 1 base from V and 0 bases from J, with 9 bases between. The CDR3 sequence is CASSLVGYSNTGELFF. The CDR3 nucleotides are TGTGCCAGCAGCTTAGTTGGCTATTCGAACACCGGGGAGCTGTTTTTT. The variable domain in full, completed from reference TRBV7-2 and TRBJ2-2, reads GAGVSQSPSNKVTEKGKDVELRCDPISGHTALYWYRQSLGQGLEFLIYFQGNSAPDKSGLPSDRFSAERTGGSVSTLTIQRTQQEDSAVYLCASSLVGYSNTGELFFGEGSRLTVL.

CDR3 DNA sequence: TGTGCCAGCAGGCCCGAGGAGAATAACTACGAGCAGTACTTC. Encoded protein: CASRPEENNYEQYF. The rearrangement links TRBV7-9 to TRBJ2-7, with D hard to call. Germline V CDR1 and CDR2: SEHNR, FQNEAQ (reference sequence). The CDR3 is 14 amino acids. Trimming stripped 6 bases from V and 3 bases from J, with 15 bases between.

This clone occurred once. Here the CDR3 reads CASSSPNRLLSNQPQHF. CDR3 nucleotides: TGTGCCAGCAGTTCCCCAAACAGGCTCCTTAGCAATCAGCCCCAGCATTTT. The chain employs TRBV2 and TRBJ1-5; a possible D gene is TRBD1 (5 bases). The CDR3 runs to 17 residues. V was shortened by 5 bases and J by 0 bases, with 17 bases between the two germline ends. Per the germline V gene, CDR1 is SNHLY and CDR2 is FYNNEI. The variable domain in full, with the rest retrieved from reference TRBV2 and TRBJ1-5, is EPEVTQTPSHQVTQMGQEVILRCVPISNHLYFYWYRQILGQKVEFLVSFYNNEISEKSEIFDDQFSVERPDGSNFTLKIRSTKLEDSAMYFCASSSPNRLLSNQPQHFGDGTRLSIL.

The chain is built from TRBV7-9 and TRBJ2-7; no firm D call. Looked up from germline, CDR1 is SEHNR and CDR2 is FQNEAQ (reference sequence). The CDR3 extends over 12 amino acids. With 1 base removed from V and 5 bases from J, the gap between germline ends came to 6 bases. The CDR3 loop reads CASSLVADEQYF. CDR3 nucleotide sequence: TGTGCCAGCAGCTTAGTGGCGGACGAGCAGTACTTC.

J is TRBJ2-1 and V is TRBV4-1; D perhaps matches TRBD2 (6 bases). Trimming cost V 3 bases and J 8 bases, with 23 bases left between them. Per germline, CDR1 MGHRA and CDR2 YSYEKL. The CDR3 spans 17 residues. The CDR3 is CASSQEGTGTQWDEQFF. DNA for the CDR3: TGCGCCAGCAGCCAGGAGGGAACCGGGACCCAATGGGATGAGCAGTTCTTC.

This clone was seen more than once but under ten times. The chain employs TRBV27 and TRBJ2-7; possible D gene TRBD1, 5 bases. Germline V gene data show CDR1 as MNHEY and CDR2 as SMNVEV (reference sequence). The CDR3 loop spans 13 amino acids. Between the trimmed V and J ends, which lost 3 bases and 2 bases, there was a span of 8 bases. The CDR3 DNA reads as TGTGCCAGCAGTTTTGGGGCCACCTACGAGCAGTACTTC. Translating it yields CASSFGATYEQYF.

The sample holds one count of this clone. This chain joins TRBV5-1 and TRBJ1-4; D remains unclear. With 2 bases removed from V and 6 bases from J, the gap between germline ends came to 5 bases. Germline V gives CDR1 SGHRS, CDR2 YFSETQ. CDR3 length: 12 amino acids. This chain's CDR3 is CASSFGDEKLFF. The CDR3 DNA reads TGCGCCAGCAGCTTCGGGGATGAAAAACTGTTTTTT.

The rearrangement links TRBV5-4 to TRBJ1-3; D gene ambiguous. The CDR3 spans 13 residues. From germline, CDR1 is SGHNT and CDR2 YYREEE (reference sequence). V was pared by 0 bases and J by 0 bases, with 1 base between. Here the CDR3 DNA reads TGTGCCAGCAGCTTGGGCTCTGGAAACACCATATATTTT. Translating it yields CASSLGSGNTIYF. Full variable domain (missing parts from reference TRBV5-4 and TRBJ1-3): ETGVTQSPTHLIKTRGQQVTLRCSSQSGHNTVSWYQQALGQGPQFIFQYYREEENGRGNFPPRFSGLQFPNYSSELNVNALELDDSALYLCASSLGSGNTIYFGEGSWLTVV.

The chain couples TRBV9 to TRBJ2-3; D remains unclear. This CDR3 has 16 residues. Trimming pared 0 bases from V and 2 bases from J, leaving 13 bases between. Germline V gene data show CDR1 as SGDLS and CDR2 as YYNGEE. CDR3: CASSVDYGVATDTQYF. CDR3 nucleotide sequence: TGTGCCAGCAGCGTAGACTACGGCGTTGCCACAGATACGCAGTATTTT.

The chain joins TRBV5-1 to TRBJ1-5; D gene uncertain. Trimming cost V 5 bases and J 0 bases, with 9 bases left between them. CDR1 and CDR2 (germline): SGHRS, YFSETQ. The CDR3 contains 14 residues. The CDR3 spells CASRGPGSNQPQHF. CDR3 nucleotide sequence: TGCGCCAGCAGGGGCCCTGGTAGCAATCAGCCCCAGCATTTT.